This T cell receptor beta chain was observed in a study of CXCR3-negative and CXCR3-positive naive CD8 T cells. Study outcomes and limitations: CXCR3-positive naive cells had TRB CDR3s that were more hydrophobic than CXCR3-negative naive cells had. In both naive subsets diversity was comparably high, whereas memory CD8+ cells showed much lower diversity. Freshly isolated PBMCs were used in most assays, given partial CXCR3 loss after freezing. TRBV-TRBJ usage was similar across naive CXCR3 subsets but distinct in memory cells.

The CDR3 is made up of 18 amino acids. From germline, CDR1 is SGHTA and CDR2 FQGTGA. Comments on this clonotype: No antigen is known for it.

It was by 5' RACE with UMI labels that the TRB cDNA libraries were prepared. TCRdb reprocessed the 5' RACE reads and keeps a single row for each CDR3 protein, giving no DNA. The sample includes approximately 98,000 distinct CDR3 sequences. Naive CD8+ T cells had a CD45RO-CCR7+CD27+CD95- phenotype. The TCR sequence derives from a human donor in good health. Some clones in this sample may be carry-over from other donors' samples. The sequenced sample was naive CXCR3+ CD8+ T cells from blood. The subset denotes: CD45RO-CCR7+CD27+CD95- naive CD8+ T cells expressing CXCR3 (TNR3+). V usage is TRBV7-3 and J usage is TRBJ2-1; as DNA is missing, the TRBD2 call by TCRdb cannot be tested. The CDR3 loop is CASSPGLAGGNSYNEQFF.